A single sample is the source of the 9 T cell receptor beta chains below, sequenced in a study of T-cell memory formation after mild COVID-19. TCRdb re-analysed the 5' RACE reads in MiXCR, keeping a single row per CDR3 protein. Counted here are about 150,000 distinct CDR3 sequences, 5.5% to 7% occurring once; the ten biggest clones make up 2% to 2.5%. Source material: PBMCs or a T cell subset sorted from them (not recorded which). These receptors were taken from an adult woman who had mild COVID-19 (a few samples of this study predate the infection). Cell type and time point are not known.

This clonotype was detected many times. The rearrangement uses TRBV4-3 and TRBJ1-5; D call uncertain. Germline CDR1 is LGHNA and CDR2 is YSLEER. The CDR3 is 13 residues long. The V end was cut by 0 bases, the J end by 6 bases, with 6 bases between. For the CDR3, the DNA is TGCGCCAGCAGCCAAGACCCTAGTCAGCCCCAGCATTTT. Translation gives CASSQDPSQPQHF.

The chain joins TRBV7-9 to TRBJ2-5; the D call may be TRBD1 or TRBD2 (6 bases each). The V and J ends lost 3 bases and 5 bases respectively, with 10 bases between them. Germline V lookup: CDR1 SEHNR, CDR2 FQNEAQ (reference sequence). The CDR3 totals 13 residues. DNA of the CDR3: TGTGCCAGCAGCTTGGGGGGCATGGAGACCCAGTACTTC. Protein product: CASSLGGMETQYF.

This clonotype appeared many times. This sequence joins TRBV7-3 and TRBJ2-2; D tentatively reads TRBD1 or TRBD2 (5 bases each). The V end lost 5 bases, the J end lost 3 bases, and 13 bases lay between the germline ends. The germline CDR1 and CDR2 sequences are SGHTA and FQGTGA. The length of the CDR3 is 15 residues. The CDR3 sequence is CASSVGREYTGELFF. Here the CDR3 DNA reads TGTGCCAGCAGCGTGGGCAGGGAGTACACCGGGGAGCTGTTTTTT.

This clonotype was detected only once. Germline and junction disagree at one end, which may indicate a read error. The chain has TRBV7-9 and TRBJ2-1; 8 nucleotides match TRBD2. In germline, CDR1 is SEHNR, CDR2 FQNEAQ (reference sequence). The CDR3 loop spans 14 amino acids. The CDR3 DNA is TGTGCCAGCAGCTTAGCGGGACTAGGGAATGAGCAGTTATTC. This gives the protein CASSLAGLGNEQLF.

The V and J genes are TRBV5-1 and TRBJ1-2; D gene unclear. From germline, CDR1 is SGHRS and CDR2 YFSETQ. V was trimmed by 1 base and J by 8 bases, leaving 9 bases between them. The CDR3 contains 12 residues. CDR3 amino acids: CASSLNLGGYTF. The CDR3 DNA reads TGCGCCAGCAGCTTGAATCTGGGCGGCTACACCTTC.

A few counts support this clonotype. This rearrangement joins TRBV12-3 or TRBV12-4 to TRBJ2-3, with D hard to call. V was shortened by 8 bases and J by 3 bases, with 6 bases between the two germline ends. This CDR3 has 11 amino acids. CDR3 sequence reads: CASGITDTQYF. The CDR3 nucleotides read TGTGCCAGCGGAATAACAGATACGCAGTATTTT.

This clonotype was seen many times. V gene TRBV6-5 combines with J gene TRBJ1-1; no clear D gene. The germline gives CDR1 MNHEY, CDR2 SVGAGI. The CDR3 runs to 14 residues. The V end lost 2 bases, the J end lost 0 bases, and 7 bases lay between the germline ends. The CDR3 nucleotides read TGTGCCAGCAGTTACAGGGTCATGAACACTGAAGCTTTCTTT. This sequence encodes CASSYRVMNTEAFF.

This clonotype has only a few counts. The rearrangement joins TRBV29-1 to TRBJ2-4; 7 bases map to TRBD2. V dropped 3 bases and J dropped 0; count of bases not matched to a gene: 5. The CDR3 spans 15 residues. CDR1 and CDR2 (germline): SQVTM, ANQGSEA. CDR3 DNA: TGCAGCGTTGACGAGAGCGGGAAAGCCAAAAACATTCAGTACTTC. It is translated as CSVDESGKAKNIQYF.

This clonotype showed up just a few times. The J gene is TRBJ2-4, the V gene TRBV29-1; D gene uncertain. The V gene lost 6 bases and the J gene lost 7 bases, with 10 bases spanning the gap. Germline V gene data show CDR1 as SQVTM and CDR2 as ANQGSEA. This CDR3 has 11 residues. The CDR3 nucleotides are TGCAGCGTAAAGACCTCTAACATTCAGTACTTC. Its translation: CSVKTSNIQYF. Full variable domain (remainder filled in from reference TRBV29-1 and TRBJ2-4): SAVISQKPSRDICQRGTSLTIQCQVDSQVTMMFWYRQQPGQSLTLIATANQGSEATYESGFVIDKFPISRPNLTFSTLTVSNMSPEDSSIYLCSVKTSNIQYFGAGTRLSVL.